These T cell receptor beta chains were read from a single sample in a study of blood T cells in healthy people across ages. TCRdb passed the 5' RACE reads through MiXCR, listing each CDR3 protein once. The sample records roughly 1.5 million distinct CDR3 sequences, 42% being singletons. Sequencing was done on a sample of blood. The receptors here all came from a woman between 18 and 29 years old in good health. The CDR3 runs from the conserved cysteine through the conserved F or W. Fields, in order: CDR3 length, J gene, V gene, CDR3 protein.

15,TRBJ2-5,TRBV2,CASSEFGTRQETQYF
11,TRBJ2-1,TRBV7-9,CPSSLGLEQFF
23,TRBJ2-3,TRBV2,CASTLLAGAPSTDTALSTDTQYF
14,TRBJ1-5,TRBV12-3/TRBV12-4,CASSLGEGNQPQHF
15,TRBJ2-7,TRBV5-6,CASSLGGGFAYEQYF
14,TRBJ1-1,TRBV19,CASSYRAPNTEAFF
16,TRBJ2-1,TRBV3-1,CASSQVPPVGYNEQFF
13,TRBJ1-1,TRBV28,CASTMALNTEAFF
17,TRBJ2-1,TRBV7-2,CASSRGSSGGEKNEQFF
12,.,TRBV7-2,CASSFMDYEQYF
13,TRBJ1-4,TRBV12-3/TRBV12-4,CASRPLANEKLFF
12,TRBJ1-2,TRBV29-1,CSFPSLDYGYTF
15,TRBJ2-3,TRBV29-1,CSVPPTGLSTDTQYF
15,TRBJ2-7,TRBV4-3,CASSQDFAGGYEQYF
14,.,TRBV7-4,CASSPGQGNDEQYF
16,TRBJ1-2,TRBV12-3/TRBV12-4,CASSPPAEKGNYGYTF
18,TRBJ1-5,TRBV7-2,CASSLESRMDVSMEPQHF
15,TRBJ2-5,TRBV2,CASRATGTGAETQYF
13,TRBJ2-7,TRBV12-3/TRBV12-4,CASSFFKVHEQYF
14,TRBJ2-6,TRBV25-1,CASSETVGANVLTF
16,TRBJ2-1,TRBV7-6,CASSLATSGTYNEQFF
15,TRBJ1-2,TRBV6-5,CASTLLTGSNYGYTF
14,TRBJ1-2,TRBV7-2,CASSNLGGAYGYTF
18,TRBJ2-3,TRBV4-3,CASSQVASIGGRTDTQYF
14,TRBJ2-7,TRBV25-1,CASSEYWTASEQYF
15,TRBJ2-7,TRBV15,CATSRDRTFYNEQYF
14,TRBJ2-1,TRBV20-1,CSARDPTGRDEQFF
15,TRBJ1-2,TRBV24-1,CATSDSGTPGYGYTF
15,TRBJ2-2,TRBV12-3/TRBV12-4,CASSNPGLVTGELFF